The rows below give T cell receptor beta chains drawn from one sample of a study of cytomegalovirus exposure and HLA in healthy donors. Some clones are missing from TCRdb's copy, which holds only in-frame ones; the method was immunoSEQ multiplex PCR. There are approximately 220,000 clones in the sample; just over 90% occur only once, and 1% to 1.2% lies in the top ten. Specimen: PBMCs. The receptors shown here come from a woman younger than 30 in good health and CMV-seronegative. The CDR3 runs from the conserved cysteine through the conserved F or W. The D gene is left open where the match is weak. Rows may omit the clone size; those that give it use once, few, many or a size class.

v_call: TRBV6-4
clone_size: NA
d_call: NA
j_call: TRBJ1-4
cdr3_nt: TGTGCCAGCTCTAAGACAACTAATGAAAAACTGTTTTTT
cdr3_aa: CASSKTTNEKLFF

v_call: TRBV28
clone_size: NA
d_call: NA
j_call: TRBJ1-2
cdr3_nt: TGTGCCATCGCTATGGGGGCCGTCCGGGGCTACACCTTC
cdr3_aa: CAIAMGAVRGYTF

v_call: TRBV5-1
clone_size: NA
d_call: TRBD2
j_call: TRBJ2-3
cdr3_nt: TGCGCCAGCAGCTTCACTAGCGGTCGCACAGATACGCAGTATTTT
cdr3_aa: CASSFTSGRTDTQYF

v_call: TRBV5-1
clone_size: NA
d_call: NA
j_call: TRBJ1-2
cdr3_nt: TGCGCCAGCAGCTTGAGTCCGACGGCGCAGGGAAAATATGGCTACACCTTC
cdr3_aa: CASSLSPTAQGKYGYTF

v_call: TRBV6-6
clone_size: NA
d_call: NA
j_call: TRBJ1-1
cdr3_nt: TGTGCCAGCAGTTTAAGGAGCGGAACGGCTTTCTTT
cdr3_aa: CASSLRSGTAFF

v_call: TRBV30
clone_size: NA
d_call: NA
j_call: TRBJ1-1
cdr3_nt: TGTGCCTGGACTAAAGGCAGGCGTGAAGCTTTCTTT
cdr3_aa: CAWTKGRREAFF

v_call: TRBV20-1
clone_size: NA
d_call: TRBD2
j_call: TRBJ2-1
cdr3_nt: TGCAGTGCTGGCCGGGGGGGTGAGCAGTTCTTC
cdr3_aa: CSAGRGGEQFF

v_call: TRBV19
clone_size: NA
d_call: TRBD1
j_call: TRBJ2-1
cdr3_nt: TGTGCCAGTAGTATGGACAGGGTGGGCAATGAGCAGTTCTTC
cdr3_aa: CASSMDRVGNEQFF

v_call: TRBV30
clone_size: NA
d_call: NA
j_call: TRBJ2-1
cdr3_nt: TGTGCCTGGAGAACCCCTGGGCGGGGGCTCCCAATGAGTGAGCAGTTCTTC
cdr3_aa: CAWRTPGRGLPMSEQFF

v_call: TRBV30
clone_size: NA
d_call: NA
j_call: TRBJ2-7
cdr3_nt: TGTGCCTGGAGTGTACTTAGGGGGGGGAACTACGAGCAGTACTTC
cdr3_aa: CAWSVLRGGNYEQYF

v_call: TRBV2
clone_size: NA
d_call: TRBD2
j_call: TRBJ2-7
cdr3_nt: TGTGCCAGCAGAGGCAGCGGGAGGCTGACCTACGAGCAGTACTTC
cdr3_aa: CASRGSGRLTYEQYF

v_call: TRBV30
clone_size: NA
d_call: TRBD1
j_call: TRBJ2-5
cdr3_nt: TGTGCCTGGAGTGTTGGACAGGGGGTGACCCAGTACTTC
cdr3_aa: CAWSVGQGVTQYF

v_call: TRBV27
clone_size: NA
d_call: NA
j_call: TRBJ1-1
cdr3_nt: TGTGCCAGCAGTTCCCCCGCAGGGCGCGCAAACACTGAAGCTTTCTTT
cdr3_aa: CASSSPAGRANTEAFF

v_call: TRBV25-1
clone_size: NA
d_call: NA
j_call: TRBJ2-7
cdr3_nt: TGTGCCAGCAGTGAACAGGGTTCCTACGAGCAGTACTTC
cdr3_aa: CASSEQGSYEQYF

v_call: TRBV6-4
clone_size: NA
d_call: NA
j_call: TRBJ1-1
cdr3_nt: TGTGCCAGCAGTGACTCGAGACCGATACAGGCTTTCTTT
cdr3_aa: CASSDSRPIQAFF

v_call: TRBV19
clone_size: NA
d_call: TRBD2
j_call: TRBJ2-2
cdr3_nt: TGTGCCAGTAGTATCTGGGGGCAGGGACTAGCGGACGGGGAGCTGTTTTTT
cdr3_aa: CASSIWGQGLADGELFF

v_call: TRBV19
clone_size: NA
d_call: NA
j_call: TRBJ2-1
cdr3_nt: TGTGCCAGTAGTCTTAACGGCGGAAGGTACAATGAGCAGTTCTTC
cdr3_aa: CASSLNGGRYNEQFF

v_call: TRBV28
clone_size: NA
d_call: NA
j_call: TRBJ1-4
cdr3_nt: TGTGCCAGCACCCATGACCCCCCTAAGAGGGAAAAACTGTTTTTT
cdr3_aa: CASTHDPPKREKLFF

v_call: TRBV5-6
clone_size: NA
d_call: NA
j_call: TRBJ2-7
cdr3_nt: TGTGCCAGCAGCTTGGTATCCGCCAGGGAGCAGTACTTC
cdr3_aa: CASSLVSAREQYF

v_call: TRBV29-1
clone_size: NA
d_call: TRBD1
j_call: TRBJ2-3
cdr3_nt: TGCAGCGTTGAACCCGGGGACAGAGGGCCCACAGATACGCAGTATTTT
cdr3_aa: CSVEPGDRGPTDTQYF

v_call: TRBV4-2
clone_size: NA
d_call: TRBD1
j_call: TRBJ1-4
cdr3_nt: TGTGCCAGCAGCCAAGCCCGGACAGGGTCGGGGGAAAAACTGTTTTTT
cdr3_aa: CASSQARTGSGEKLFF

v_call: TRBV9
clone_size: NA
d_call: NA
j_call: TRBJ2-5
cdr3_nt: TGTGCCAGCAGCCCCCACCCCGCCGACAGCGTGACCCAGTACTTC
cdr3_aa: CASSPHPADSVTQYF

v_call: TRBV27
clone_size: NA
d_call: TRBD2
j_call: TRBJ2-5
cdr3_nt: TGTGCCAGCACCCCGGGGGGGAACCAAGAGACCCAGTACTTC
cdr3_aa: CASTPGGNQETQYF

v_call: TRBV11-2
clone_size: NA
d_call: TRBD1
j_call: TRBJ2-3
cdr3_nt: TGTGCCAGCAGCTTATTCGGACAGGGTGCAGATACGCAGTATTTT
cdr3_aa: CASSLFGQGADTQYF

v_call: TRBV4-1
clone_size: NA
d_call: NA
j_call: TRBJ1-5
cdr3_nt: TGCGCCAGCAGCCAAGGCACCGGGGAACAGCCCCAGCATTTT
cdr3_aa: CASSQGTGEQPQHF

v_call: TRBV5-6
clone_size: NA
d_call: NA
j_call: TRBJ2-7
cdr3_nt: TGTGCCAGCAGCTCGTCGGGACTTCCCTACGAGCAGTACTTC
cdr3_aa: CASSSSGLPYEQYF

v_call: TRBV19
clone_size: NA
d_call: TRBD2
j_call: TRBJ2-3
cdr3_nt: TGTGCCAGTAGTATTACGGCGGGAGTAGGTGCAGATACGCAGTATTTT
cdr3_aa: CASSITAGVGADTQYF

v_call: TRBV6-6
clone_size: NA
d_call: NA
j_call: TRBJ1-2
cdr3_nt: TGTGCCAGCAGCAAGCCAGGGGTGAATGGCTACACCTTC
cdr3_aa: CASSKPGVNGYTF

v_call: TRBV4-1
clone_size: NA
d_call: TRBD2
j_call: TRBJ2-2
cdr3_nt: TGCGCCAGCAGCTCAGGACTAGCGGGAGTCGCCGGGGAGCTGTTTTTT
cdr3_aa: CASSSGLAGVAGELFF

v_call: TRBV11-2
clone_size: few
d_call: TRBD2
j_call: TRBJ2-5
cdr3_nt: TGTGCCAGCAGCCTAGGGAGACTAGCGGAAGAGACCCAGTACTTC
cdr3_aa: CASSLGRLAEETQYF

v_call: TRBV5-1
clone_size: NA
d_call: NA
j_call: TRBJ1-1
cdr3_nt: TGCGCCAGCAGCTTGGGCGGGCGGGCTGAAGCTTTCTTT
cdr3_aa: CASSLGGRAEAFF

v_call: TRBV19
clone_size: NA
d_call: TRBD2
j_call: TRBJ2-3
cdr3_nt: TGTGCCAGTCGAACTAGCGGTCCTTACACAGATACGCAGTATTTT
cdr3_aa: CASRTSGPYTDTQYF

v_call: TRBV19
clone_size: NA
d_call: NA
j_call: TRBJ2-7
cdr3_nt: TGTGCCAGTAGTATGGGCTTAGACTACGAGCAGTACTTC
cdr3_aa: CASSMGLDYEQYF

v_call: TRBV5-8
clone_size: NA
d_call: NA
j_call: TRBJ1-1
cdr3_nt: TGTGCCAGCAGCTTGGGAGGGATGTGGAAAACTGAAGCTTTCTTT
cdr3_aa: CASSLGGMWKTEAFF

v_call: TRBV5-6
clone_size: NA
d_call: TRBD1
j_call: TRBJ1-5
cdr3_nt: TGTGCCAGCAGCAAGGACAGGGGATCTAGCAATCAGCCCCAGCATTTT
cdr3_aa: CASSKDRGSSNQPQHF

v_call: TRBV11-2
clone_size: NA
d_call: TRBD2
j_call: TRBJ2-7
cdr3_nt: TGTGCCAGCAGCCCCGCCGGGACTAGCCTCCGCGAGCAGTACTTC
cdr3_aa: CASSPAGTSLREQYF

v_call: TRBV2
clone_size: NA
d_call: TRBD2
j_call: TRBJ2-2
cdr3_nt: TGTGCCAGCAGCGACGACCCTCTAGCGGAGAAGAACACCGGGGAGCTGTTTTTT
cdr3_aa: CASSDDPLAEKNTGELFF

v_call: TRBV19
clone_size: NA
d_call: NA
j_call: TRBJ1-5
cdr3_nt: TGTGCCAGTACCCCGAGGACAGACAATCAGCCCCAGCATTTT
cdr3_aa: CASTPRTDNQPQHF

v_call: TRBV5-4
clone_size: NA
d_call: NA
j_call: TRBJ2-1
cdr3_nt: TGTGCCAGCAGCGTGGGTCTAAGCGGCAATGAGCAGTTCTTC
cdr3_aa: CASSVGLSGNEQFF

v_call: TRBV2
clone_size: NA
d_call: TRBD2
j_call: TRBJ2-1
cdr3_nt: TGTGCCAGCAGTGAAGGGCTCCCCGGGACTAGCGAGACTAATGAGCAGTTCTTC
cdr3_aa: CASSEGLPGTSETNEQFF

v_call: TRBV11-2
clone_size: NA
d_call: TRBD2
j_call: TRBJ2-7
cdr3_nt: TGTGCCAGCAGCTTAGCGGGAGGGCCCTACGAGCAGTACTTC
cdr3_aa: CASSLAGGPYEQYF

v_call: TRBV7-9
clone_size: NA
d_call: NA
j_call: TRBJ2-7
cdr3_nt: TGTGCCAGCAGCTTCGAGCGGACCTACGAGCAGTACTTC
cdr3_aa: CASSFERTYEQYF

v_call: TRBV29-1
clone_size: NA
d_call: NA
j_call: TRBJ2-3
cdr3_nt: TGCAGCGGACTAAGCACAGATACGCAGTATTTT
cdr3_aa: CSGLSTDTQYF

v_call: TRBV28
clone_size: NA
d_call: NA
j_call: TRBJ2-7
cdr3_nt: TGTGCCAGCAAGGCGGGGGCCCCCTCCTACGAGCAGTACTTC
cdr3_aa: CASKAGAPSYEQYF

v_call: TRBV6-5
clone_size: NA
d_call: TRBD2
j_call: TRBJ2-5
cdr3_nt: TGTGCCAGCAGACCGAGCGGGAGGGGAGAGACCCAGTACTTC
cdr3_aa: CASRPSGRGETQYF

v_call: TRBV5-1
clone_size: NA
d_call: TRBD2
j_call: TRBJ2-2
cdr3_nt: TGCGCCAGCAGCTTAAAACCGGGACTAGCGGGAGGGACGAACACCGGGGAGCTGTTTTTT
cdr3_aa: CASSLKPGLAGGTNTGELFF

v_call: TRBV5-1
clone_size: NA
d_call: NA
j_call: TRBJ2-7
cdr3_nt: TGCGCCAGCAGCTCCCAGACAGGCCCCTCGTACGAGCAGTACTTC
cdr3_aa: CASSSQTGPSYEQYF

v_call: TRBV6-5
clone_size: NA
d_call: NA
j_call: TRBJ1-5
cdr3_nt: TGTGCCAGCCGAAGGACAGTCAATCAGCCCCAGCATTTT
cdr3_aa: CASRRTVNQPQHF

v_call: TRBV15
clone_size: NA
d_call: TRBD2
j_call: TRBJ2-7
cdr3_nt: TGTGCCACCAGCACCCGGCAGGGACTGGCTTGGCGGGGGATCCCCTACGAGCAGTACTTC
cdr3_aa: CATSTRQGLAWRGIPYEQYF

v_call: TRBV6-6
clone_size: NA
d_call: NA
j_call: TRBJ1-2
cdr3_nt: TGTGCCAGCAGTTACCCCTGGGGGCTTGACTATGGCTACACCTTC
cdr3_aa: CASSYPWGLDYGYTF

v_call: TRBV6-1
clone_size: NA
d_call: TRBD2
j_call: TRBJ2-3
cdr3_nt: TGTGCCAGCAGTCCCACTAGCGGTAGCACAGATACGCAGTATTTT
cdr3_aa: CASSPTSGSTDTQYF

v_call: TRBV5-1
clone_size: NA
d_call: TRBD2
j_call: TRBJ2-5
cdr3_nt: TGCGCCAGCAGCTTGGGGTCTAGCGGAAACCAAGAGACCCAGTACTTC
cdr3_aa: CASSLGSSGNQETQYF

v_call: TRBV6-1
clone_size: once
d_call: NA
j_call: TRBJ1-1
cdr3_nt: TGTGCCAGCAGTGTTAAGAGCAACACTGAAGCTTTCTTT
cdr3_aa: CASSVKSNTEAFF

v_call: TRBV7-2
clone_size: NA
d_call: TRBD2
j_call: TRBJ2-5
cdr3_nt: TGTGCCAGCAGTCGGGGGGGAGTGGAGACCCAGTACTTC
cdr3_aa: CASSRGGVETQYF

v_call: TRBV6-1
clone_size: NA
d_call: NA
j_call: TRBJ1-5
cdr3_nt: TGTGCCAGCAGTGACTATTGGGGCGGACCCAATCAGCCCCAGCATTTT
cdr3_aa: CASSDYWGGPNQPQHF